Included here is one T cell receptor (beta chain) sequence, with context. The data originate from a study of blood T cell repertoires in COVID-19. The protocol was immunoSEQ multiplex PCR, while the TCRdb copy is restricted to in-frame clones and leaves out a portion. Seen here are 430,000 or so clones, around 89% observed once, and the top ten hold roughly 1.9%. Those who participated ranged in age from roughly 18 to 89 years and resided in about two dozen US areas. Researchers sorted participants into cohorts using their self-reported clinical history. Two consecutive negative NP/OP PCR tests, clearance, or resolved symptoms defined Cohort 3 recovery. CDR1 is SGHRS, CDR2 YFSETQ, per germline. The trim removed 0 bases at V and 5 bases at J, leaving 3 bases unmatched. CDR3 length: 14 amino acids.

This receptor was taken from a woman in her 40s who had recovered from COVID-19. The V and J genes are TRBV5-1 and TRBJ1-2; 8 bases align to TRBD1. Sequencing was performed on PBMCs or T cells enriched from blood (not recorded which). CDR3 sequence reads: CASSLDRGRYGYTF. DNA of the CDR3: TGCGCCAGCAGCTTGGACAGGGGGAGGTATGGCTACACCTTC.